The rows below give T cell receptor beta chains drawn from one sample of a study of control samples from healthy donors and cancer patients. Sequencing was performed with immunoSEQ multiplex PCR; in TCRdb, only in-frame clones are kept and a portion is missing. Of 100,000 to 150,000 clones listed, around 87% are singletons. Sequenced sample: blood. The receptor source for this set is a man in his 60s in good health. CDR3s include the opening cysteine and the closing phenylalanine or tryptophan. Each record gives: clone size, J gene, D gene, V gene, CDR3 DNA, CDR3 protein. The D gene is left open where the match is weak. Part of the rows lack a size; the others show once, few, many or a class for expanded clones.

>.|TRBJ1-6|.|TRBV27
TGTGCCAGCAGTTTAGTGAGGGGGGACTATAATTCACCCCTCCACTTT
CASSLVRGDYNSPLHF
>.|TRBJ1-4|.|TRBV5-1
TGCGCCAGCAGCTTGGAGGGGGTGCGGGATGAAAAACTGTTTTTT
CASSLEGVRDEKLFF
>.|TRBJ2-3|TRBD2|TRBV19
TGTGCCAGTAGTATTGGACTAGCGGGGTTTAGCGGAGATACGCAGTATTTT
CASSIGLAGFSGDTQYF
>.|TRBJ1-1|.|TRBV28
TGTGCCAGCACCCATAACGGAGGGGGACGAACTGAAGCTTTCTTT
CASTHNGGGRTEAFF
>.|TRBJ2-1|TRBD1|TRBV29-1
TGCAGCGTTGAAGATCTTAGGGACAGGGGGGGCAATGAGCAGTTCTTC
CSVEDLRDRGGNEQFF
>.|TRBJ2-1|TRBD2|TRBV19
TGTGCCAGTAGTATGGTGCGGGGGGGAGAGCAGTTCTTC
CASSMVRGGEQFF
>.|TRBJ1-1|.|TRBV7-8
TGTGCCAGCAGCTTAGGAGTGGCAAACACTGAAGCTTTCTTT
CASSLGVANTEAFF
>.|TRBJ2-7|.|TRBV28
TGTGCCAGCAGTTCCATTACAGGGCACGAGCAGTACTTC
CASSSITGHEQYF
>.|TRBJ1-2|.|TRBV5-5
TGTGCCAGCAGCTTCATCCCCTCAAGTTACGACTATGGCTACACCTTC
CASSFIPSSYDYGYTF
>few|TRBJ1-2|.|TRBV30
TGTGCCTGGATTTTCGGGCAGGGTAGGAACTATGGCTACACCTTC
CAWIFGQGRNYGYTF
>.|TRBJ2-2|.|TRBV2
TGTGCCAGCACGGGACTGAAGGGTGAGGCCGGGGAGCTGTTTTTT
CASTGLKGEAGELFF
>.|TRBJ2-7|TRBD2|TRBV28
TGTGCCACCGCTCTCGTGGGAGGGAGCTACGAGCAGTACTTC
CATALVGGSYEQYF
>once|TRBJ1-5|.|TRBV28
TGTGCCACCCACGGGGGTAGCAATCAGCCCCAGCATTTT
CATHGGSNQPQHF
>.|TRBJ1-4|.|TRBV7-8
TGTGCCAGCAGCTTAGGGCGGGGGGCAACTAATGAAAAACTGTTTTTT
CASSLGRGATNEKLFF
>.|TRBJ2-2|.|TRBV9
TGTGCCAGCAGCGTAGGAGAGGAGGGCGGGGAGCTGTTTTTT
CASSVGEEGGELFF
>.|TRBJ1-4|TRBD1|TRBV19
TGTGCCAGTAGTATAGACGGACAGGGAACTAATGAAAAACTGTTTTTT
CASSIDGQGTNEKLFF
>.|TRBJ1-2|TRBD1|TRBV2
TGTGCCAGCAGTGGGACAGGGGGGGAAAACTATGGCTACACCTTC
CASSGTGGENYGYTF
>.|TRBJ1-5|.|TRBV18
TGTGCCAGCTCACCATGGCCGGTTCTGGGTGCTCAGCCCCAGCATTTT
CASSPWPVLGAQPQHF
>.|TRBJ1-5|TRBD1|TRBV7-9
TGTGCCAGCAGCTCAGCGACAGGGGGGAACAATCAGCCCCAGCATTTT
CASSSATGGNNQPQHF
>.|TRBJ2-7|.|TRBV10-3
TGTGCCATCAGTTCAACTTCCTACGAGCAGTACTTC
CAISSTSYEQYF
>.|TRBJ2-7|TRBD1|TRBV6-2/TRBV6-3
TGTGCCAGCAGTTTTCCAGGGGGCAGAAGCTCCTACGAGCAGTACTTC
CASSFPGGRSSYEQYF
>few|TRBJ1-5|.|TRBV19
TGTGCCAGTACCATGACAGGTTTTTATAGCAATCAGCCCCAGCATTTT
CASTMTGFYSNQPQHF
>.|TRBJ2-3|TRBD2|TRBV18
TGTGCCAGCTCACTATCTAGCGGAATGAGCACAGATACGCAGTATTTT
CASSLSSGMSTDTQYF
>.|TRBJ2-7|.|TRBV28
TGTGCCAGCATGCAGCAGAGGGGCGGCTACGAGCAGTACTTC
CASMQQRGGYEQYF
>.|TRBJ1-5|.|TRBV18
TGTGCCAGCTCACCGGAGTTCAATCAGCCCCAGCATTTT
CASSPEFNQPQHF
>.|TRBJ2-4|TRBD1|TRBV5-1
TGCGCCAGCAGCGTACAGGGGAGTAGGGACATTCAGTACTTC
CASSVQGSRDIQYF
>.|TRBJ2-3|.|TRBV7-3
TGTGCCAGCAGCTTAGAACCAAGCACAGATACGCAGTATTTT
CASSLEPSTDTQYF
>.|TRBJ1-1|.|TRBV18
TGTGCCAGCTCACCGCGACTGTCCCCGAGCACTGAAGCTTTCTTT
CASSPRLSPSTEAFF
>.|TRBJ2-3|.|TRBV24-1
TGTGCCACCAGTCTGGGGGCAAGCACAGATACGCAGTATTTT
CATSLGASTDTQYF
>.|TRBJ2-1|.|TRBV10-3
TGTGCCATCAGTGAGTCGGGACACGGCTACAATGAGCAGTTCTTC
CAISESGHGYNEQFF
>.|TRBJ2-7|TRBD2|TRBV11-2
TGTGCCAGCAGCTTAGCTCAAGCGGGGTTTTACGAGCAGTACTTC
CASSLAQAGFYEQYF
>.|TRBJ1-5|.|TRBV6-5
TGTGCCAGCAGTTATAGCCCCAATCAGCCCCAGCATTTT
CASSYSPNQPQHF
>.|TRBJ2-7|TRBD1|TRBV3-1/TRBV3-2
TGTGCCAGCAGCTCCACCCGGACAGGGAATCTCGAGCAGTACTTC
CASSSTRTGNLEQYF
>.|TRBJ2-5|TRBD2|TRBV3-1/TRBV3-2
TGTGCCAGCAGCCAAGCAGCGGGGGGGCAAGAGACCCAGTACTTC
CASSQAAGGQETQYF
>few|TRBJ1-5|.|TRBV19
TGTGCCAGTAGTTTCCAGGTCAATCAGCCCCAGCATTTT
CASSFQVNQPQHF
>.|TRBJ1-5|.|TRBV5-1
TGCGCCAGCAGCCAGGACGGGCAAAGCAATCAGCCCCAGCATTTT
CASSQDGQSNQPQHF
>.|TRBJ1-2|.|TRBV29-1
TGCAGCGTTGAAGGGACACTAAAAACCGGTGGTTATGGCTACACCTTC
CSVEGTLKTGGYGYTF
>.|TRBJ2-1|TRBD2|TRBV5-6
TGTGCCAGCAGCACGAGGACTAGCGGGGGGGCCGAGGTTGAGCAGTTCTTC
CASSTRTSGGAEVEQFF
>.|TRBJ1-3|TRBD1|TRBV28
TGTGCCAGCAGTCCAACAGGGGGCAACGGAAACACCATATATTTT
CASSPTGGNGNTIYF
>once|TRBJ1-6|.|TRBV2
TGTGCCAGCAGGGTGGATCTGGGTAATTCACCCCTCCACTTT
CASRVDLGNSPLHF
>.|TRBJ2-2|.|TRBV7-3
TGTGCCAGCAGCCCCACTATGGAGGGCCCGAGCACCGGGGAGCTGTTTTTT
CASSPTMEGPSTGELFF
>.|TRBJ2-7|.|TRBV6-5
TGTGCCAGCAGCCAGGGAAGCGGGTACCTCTACGAGCAGTACTTC
CASSQGSGYLYEQYF
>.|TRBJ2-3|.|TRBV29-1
TGCAGCGGAAGACAGAGGTCAAGCACAGATACGCAGTATTTT
CSGRQRSSTDTQYF
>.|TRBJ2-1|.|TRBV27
TGTGCCAGTCGATCTCCGGGGCTGAACAATGAGCAGTTCTTC
CASRSPGLNNEQFF
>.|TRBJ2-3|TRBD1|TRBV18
TGTGCCAGCTCGCTGGGACAGGGAGGGGATACGCAGTATTTT
CASSLGQGGDTQYF
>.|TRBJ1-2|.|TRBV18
TGTGCCAGCTCACCACAGGGGCCTAACTATGGCTACACCTTC
CASSPQGPNYGYTF
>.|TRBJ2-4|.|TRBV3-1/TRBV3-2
TGTGCCAGCAGCCGCGAGTGGGTGCTAGCCAAAAACATTCAGTACTTC
CASSREWVLAKNIQYF
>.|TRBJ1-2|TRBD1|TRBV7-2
TGTGCCAGCAGCTTAGAAGGACAGGGGGGATTGAATGGCTACACCTTC
CASSLEGQGGLNGYTF